These 18 T cell receptor beta chains came from one sample sequenced in a study of cytomegalovirus exposure and HLA in healthy donors. In the PCR, 60 Vbeta and 13 Jbeta primers were used. Method: immunoSEQ multiplex PCR; TCRdb's copy keeps in-frame clones and lacks some. The repertoire consists of 70,000 to 95,000 clones, with roughly 60% occurring once and the leading ten covering 4.5% to 7%. Sequenced: PBMCs. These receptors were collected from a woman in her twenties or thirties in good health and CMV-seropositive.

The chain links TRBV27 to TRBJ1-5, with D tentatively TRBD1 (5 bases). Germline CDR1 reads MNHEY; CDR2 reads SMNVEV (reference sequence). Deletions cut 9 bases from V and 0 bases from J, with 15 bases between. This CDR3 is built from 15 residues. The CDR3 protein is CASRTLRDSNQPQHF. The DNA for the CDR3 is TGTGCCAGTCGCACCCTCAGGGATAGCAATCAGCCCCAGCATTTT.

This clone was observed a few times. This chain uses TRBV5-1 with TRBJ2-7; 13 bases fit TRBD2. V trimming: 4 bases; J trimming: 1 base; junction bases outside the gene matches: 8. The CDR3 is made up of 17 amino acids. Germline V gene sequence: CDR1 SGHRS, CDR2 YFSETQ. CDR3 region: CASSPGTSGDQSYEQYF. The DNA for the CDR3 is TGCGCCAGCAGCCCCGGGACTAGCGGGGACCAATCCTACGAGCAGTACTTC.

The V and J genes are TRBV15 and TRBJ2-5; TRBD2 agrees at 8 bases. Germline CDR1 and CDR2: LNHNV and YYDKDF (reference sequence). V was pared by 6 bases and J by 1 base, with 10 bases of the junction left unmatched. This CDR3 region has 16 residues. The CDR3 region is CATRARAGGFQETQYF. CDR3 nucleotide sequence: TGTGCCACCAGGGCTCGCGCGGGGGGCTTCCAAGAGACCCAGTACTTC.

The chain couples TRBV9 to TRBJ1-3; possible D gene TRBD1, 6 bases. Trimming took 3 bases from V and 0 from J, leaving 13 bases between them. The CDR3 consists of 16 residues. Germline CDR1 and CDR2: SGDLS and YYNGEE. The CDR3 bases are TGTGCCAGCAGCGAACAGGGAACCCTCTCTGGAAACACCATATATTTT. Translating it yields CASSEQGTLSGNTIYF.

This clone turned up a few times. The chain uses TRBV7-6 and TRBJ2-3; D remains unclear. Germline CDR1 SGHVS, CDR2 FNYEAQ. V lost 1 base to trimming and J lost 0 bases, with 5 bases between them. The CDR3 is made up of 14 amino acids. The CDR3 is CASSLGHSTDTQYF. CDR3 bases: TGTGCCAGCAGCTTAGGACACAGCACAGATACGCAGTATTTT.

This clone was counted only a few times. This chain links TRBV4-1 with TRBJ2-5; TRBD2 matches 7 bases. The V gene end was trimmed by 0 bases and the J gene end by 5 bases; junction bases not matched to a gene: 12. The CDR3 has 17 amino acids. Per germline, CDR1 MGHRA and CDR2 YSYEKL. The CDR3 loop is CASSQDHATSLRETQYF. Written as DNA, the CDR3 is TGCGCCAGCAGCCAAGATCATGCGACTAGCCTGCGGGAGACCCAGTACTTC.

DNA for the CDR3: TGTGCCAGCAGCTTCCAAACAGGGGACACCGGGGAGCTGTTTTTT. Protein: CASSFQTGDTGELFF. The chain has TRBV7-9 and TRBJ2-2; TRBD1 aligns across 7 bases. The germline V gene has CDR1 SEHNR and CDR2 FQNEAQ (reference sequence). CDR3 size: 15 residues. After removal of 3 bases from V and 3 bases from J, the junction contained 4 bases not matched to a gene.

This sequence joins TRBV29-1 and TRBJ2-3; 8 positions agree with TRBD1. The trim removed 8 bases at V and 1 base at J, leaving 5 bases unmatched. Germline V lookup: CDR1 SQVTM, CDR2 ANQGSEA. The CDR3 runs 13 residues. In DNA form, the CDR3 reads TGCAGCACGGACAGGGACGGCACAGATACGCAGTATTTT. As protein: CSTDRDGTDTQYF.

The V call is TRBV9, the J call TRBJ1-2, with TRBD1 as a possible D gene (6 bases). The V end was cut by 7 bases, the J end by 2 bases, with 21 bases between. There are 16 residues in the CDR3. Germline lookup yields CDR1 SGDLS and CDR2 YYNGEE. CDR3 protein: CASGPRPGGGNYGYTF. The CDR3 DNA follows: TGTGCCAGCGGCCCCCGCCCGGGAGGGGGAAACTATGGCTACACCTTC.

The chain joins TRBV29-1 to TRBJ1-5, with 8 bases identical to TRBD1. CDR3 size: 14 residues. The V gene's germline CDR1 is SQVTM and CDR2 ANQGSEA. J gave up 5 bases and V 8 bases, and 11 bases lay outside the gene matches. CDR3 sequence: CSPMDREDDQPQHF. The CDR3 region has the DNA TGCAGCCCCATGGACAGGGAAGATGATCAGCCCCAGCATTTT.

The chain uses TRBV20-1 and TRBJ2-3; D remains unclear. V lost 3 bases to trimming and J lost 6 bases, with 7 bases between them. The CDR3 totals 11 residues. The germline V gene encodes CDR1 DFQATT and CDR2 SNEGSKA (reference sequence). The CDR3 DNA sequence: TGCAGTGCTAGCCGAACTGATACGCAGTATTTT. Protein: CSASRTDTQYF.

The V gene is TRBV27, the J gene TRBJ2-3; 14 bases map to TRBD2. CDR1 is MNHEY, CDR2 SMNVEV, per germline (reference sequence). The CDR3 sequence is 16 residues long. V was clipped by 4 bases and J by 6 bases; unmatched bases: 6. This chain's CDR3 is CASSSSTSGGEDTQYF. As DNA, the CDR3 is TGTGCCAGCAGTTCCTCGACTAGCGGGGGGGAGGATACGCAGTATTTT.

V is TRBV7-9 and J is TRBJ1-6; 7 nucleotides line up with TRBD1. With V trimmed by 5 bases and J by 14 bases, 15 bases remained unmatched. Germline values: CDR1 SEHNR, CDR2 FQNEAQ (reference sequence). The CDR3 is 15 residues long. Here the CDR3 reads CASSETGLRIPSLHF. The CDR3 bases are TGTGCCAGCAGCGAGACAGGGCTCCGAATTCCGTCCCTCCACTTT.

This clone was seen only once. One end of the junction is discordant with germline, which a read error may explain. The chain uses TRBV7-9 and TRBJ1-4; no firm D call. CDR1 is SEHNR and CDR2 is FQNEAQ in the germline V gene (reference sequence). The CDR3 has 14 residues. The CDR3 loop reads CSSSGQAIDEKLFF. In nucleotides, the CDR3 is TGTTCCAGCAGCGGCCAGGCTATCGATGAAAAACTGTTTTTT.

This clone has more than one count but fewer than ten. The chain couples TRBV19 to TRBJ2-2; 8 nucleotides match TRBD2. The trim removed 0 bases at V and 3 bases at J, leaving 6 bases unmatched. The CDR3 is made up of 17 amino acids. Germline assignment: CDR1 LNHDA and CDR2 SQIVND (reference sequence). CDR3: CASSIDGGGLYTGELFF. CDR3 DNA sequence: TGTGCCAGTAGTATAGATGGCGGGGGGCTCTACACCGGGGAGCTGTTTTTT.

The chain carries TRBV4-3 and TRBJ1-1, with 7 bases identical to TRBD1. The J segment lost 0 bases and the V segment lost 0 bases, leaving 1 base of the junction unmatched. The CDR3 contains 15 residues. Germline V gives CDR1 LGHNA, CDR2 YSLEER. CDR3 in DNA: TGCGCCAGCAGCCAAGAGGGGACAGTGAACACTGAAGCTTTCTTT. Protein product: CASSQEGTVNTEAFF.

This clone occurred a few times. The chain joins TRBV2 to TRBJ2-2; D might be TRBD2 (5 bases). V was pared by 0 bases and J by 8 bases, with 19 bases between. The CDR3 consists of 17 residues. Germline-derived CDR1 and CDR2 are SNHLY and FYNNEI. The CDR3 reads CASSEALYMTGNGELFF. The CDR3 DNA follows: TGTGCCAGCAGTGAAGCGCTTTATATGACGGGGAATGGGGAGCTGTTTTTT.

V gene TRBV6-5 combines with J gene TRBJ1-1, with TRBD1 matching 7 bases. Germline V gene lookup returns CDR1 MNHEY and CDR2 SVGAGI. Germline trimming cut 5 bases from V and 6 bases from J; bases unmatched to any gene: 12. CDR3 length: 15 residues. Written as DNA, the CDR3 is TGTGCCAGCAGTAAAGGGCCGACAGGGTCCTCTGAAGCTTTCTTT. Translating it yields CASSKGPTGSSEAFF.